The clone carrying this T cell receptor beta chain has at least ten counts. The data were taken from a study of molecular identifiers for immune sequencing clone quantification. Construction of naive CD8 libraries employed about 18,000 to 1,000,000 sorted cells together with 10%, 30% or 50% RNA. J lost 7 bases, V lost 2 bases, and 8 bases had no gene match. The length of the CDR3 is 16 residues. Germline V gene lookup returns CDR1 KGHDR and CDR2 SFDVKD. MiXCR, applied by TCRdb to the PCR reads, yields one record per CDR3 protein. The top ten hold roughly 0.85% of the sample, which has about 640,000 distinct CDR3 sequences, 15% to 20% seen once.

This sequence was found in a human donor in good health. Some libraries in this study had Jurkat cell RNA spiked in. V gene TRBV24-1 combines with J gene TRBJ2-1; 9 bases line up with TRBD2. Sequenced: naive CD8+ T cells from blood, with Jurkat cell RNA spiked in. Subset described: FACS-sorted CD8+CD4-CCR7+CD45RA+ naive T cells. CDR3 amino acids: CATSDSASGTLNEQFF. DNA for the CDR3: TGTGCCACCAGTGATTCGGCTAGCGGGACATTGAATGAGCAGTTCTTC.